This T cell receptor beta chain was identified during a study of blood T cell repertoires in COVID-19. Study-level information: Some COVID-19 samples were acute and others convalescent; all came from the United States, Italy and Spain.

J gave up 6 bases and V 2 bases, and 8 bases lay outside the gene matches. In germline, CDR1 is MGHRA, CDR2 YSYEKL. The CDR3 length is 15 residues. Participants were aged about 18 to 100 years, lived in 24 US areas, and enrolled virtually. The study assigned cohorts using participant-reported clinical history. Authors' data handling: Nucleated cell counts were estimated from reference gene primer amplification. Assay: immunoSEQ multiplex PCR; the TCRdb copy retains only in-frame clones and omits some. Clone size and V and J calls were adopted from that table, with D and trimming inferred from the DNA. The table has about 390,000 clones, around nine tenths seen once.

The rearrangement uses TRBV4-1 and TRBJ2-3; 7 positions agree with TRBD2. This receptor was taken from a woman between 50 and 59 years old who had recovered from COVID-19. Material: PBMCs or T cells enriched from blood (not recorded which). The CDR3 DNA reads as TGCGCCAGCAGCCAACAACTAGCGTTTTTCGATACGCAGTATTTT. The encoded protein is CASSQQLAFFDTQYF.